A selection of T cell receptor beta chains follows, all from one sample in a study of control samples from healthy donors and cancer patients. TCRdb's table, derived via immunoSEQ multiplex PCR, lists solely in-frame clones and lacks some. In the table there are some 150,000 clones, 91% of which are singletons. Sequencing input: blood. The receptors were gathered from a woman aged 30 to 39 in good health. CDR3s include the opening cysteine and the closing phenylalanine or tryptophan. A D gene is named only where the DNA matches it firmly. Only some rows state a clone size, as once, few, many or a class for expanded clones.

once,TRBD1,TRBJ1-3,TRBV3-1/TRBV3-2,CASRAMNRGGNTIYF,TGTGCCAGCAGAGCCATGAACAGGGGTGGAAACACCATATATTTT
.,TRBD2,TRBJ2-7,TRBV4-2,CASSQEAGAPYEQYF,TGTGCCAGCAGCCAAGAAGCGGGGGCCCCCTACGAGCAGTACTTC
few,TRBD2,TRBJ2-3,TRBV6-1,CASSELAGGPDTQYF,TGTGCCAGCAGTGAACTAGCGGGGGGGCCAGATACGCAGTATTTT
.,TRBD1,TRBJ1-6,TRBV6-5,CASSYAGTGRNSPLHF,TGTGCCAGCAGTTACGCCGGGACAGGGCGTAATTCACCCCTCCACTTT
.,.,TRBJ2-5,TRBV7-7,CASSLGSWETQYF,TGTGCTAGCAGCTTAGGATCGTGGGAGACCCAGTACTTC
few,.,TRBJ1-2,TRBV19,CASTGSAPYGYTF,TGTGCCAGTACGGGTAGCGCCCCTTATGGCTACACCTTC
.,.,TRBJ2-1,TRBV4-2,CASSQVVADYNEQFF,TGTGCCAGCAGTCAAGTTGTAGCGGACTACAATGAGCAGTTCTTC
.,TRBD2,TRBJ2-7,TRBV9,CASSVGTSGPSYEQYF,TGTGCCAGCAGCGTAGGGACTAGCGGGCCCTCCTACGAGCAGTACTTT
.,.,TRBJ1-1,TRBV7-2,CASSPGAGWTEAFF,TGTGCCAGCAGCCCAGGGGCAGGGTGGACTGAAGCTTTCTTT
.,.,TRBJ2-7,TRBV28,CASSVLRYEQYF,TGTGCCAGCAGTGTACTCCGCTACGAGCAGTACTTC
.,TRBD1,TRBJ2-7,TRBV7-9,CASSGTGVTYEQYF,TGTGCCAGCAGCGGGACAGGGGTTACCTACGAGCAGTACTTC
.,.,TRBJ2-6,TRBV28,CASSLLGAGANVLTF,TGTGCCAGCAGTTTACTAGGGGCCGGGGCCAACGTCCTGACTTTC
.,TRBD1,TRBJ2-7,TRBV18,CASSPDRGGYEQYF,TGTGCCAGCTCACCGGACAGGGGGGGGTACGAGCAGTACTTC
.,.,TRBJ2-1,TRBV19,CASSKGGGPSNEQFF,TGTGCCAGTAGTAAGGGGGGAGGGCCCAGTAATGAGCAGTTCTTC
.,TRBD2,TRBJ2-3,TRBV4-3,CASSSRLAGGADTQYF,TGCGCCAGCAGCTCCCGACTAGCGGGGGGGGCAGATACGCAGTATTTT
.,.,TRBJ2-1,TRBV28,CASSGTGSYNEQFF,TGTGCCAGCAGTGGGACTGGCTCCTACAATGAGCAGTTCTTC
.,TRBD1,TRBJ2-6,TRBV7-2,CASSLRGQGSGANVLTF,TGTGCCAGCAGCTTACGAGGACAGGGTTCTGGGGCCAACGTCCTGACTTTC
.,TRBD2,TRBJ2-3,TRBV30,CAWSVLAGGPDTQYF,TGTGCCTGGAGTGTACTAGCGGGAGGGCCTGATACGCAGTATTTT
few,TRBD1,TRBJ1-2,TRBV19,CASRGTGVFLYGYTF,TGTGCCAGTAGGGGGACAGGGGTATTCCTCTATGGCTACACCTTC
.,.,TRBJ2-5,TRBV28,CASSLRQYTWDQETQYF,TGTGCCAGCAGTTTAAGACAGTATACTTGGGACCAAGAGACCCAGTACTTC
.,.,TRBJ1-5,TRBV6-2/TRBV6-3,CASSYTGNQPQHF,TGTGCCAGCAGTTATACGGGCAATCAGCCCCAGCATTTT
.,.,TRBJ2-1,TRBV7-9,CASSLVGEQFF,TGTGCCAGCAGCTTAGTGGGGGAGCAGTTCTTC
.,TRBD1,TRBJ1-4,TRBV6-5,CASSLDRGREKLFF,TGTGCCAGCAGCCTGGACAGGGGGCGAGAAAAACTGTTTTTT
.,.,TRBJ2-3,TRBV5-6,CASSDRTGYGTDTQYF,TGTGCCAGCAGCGACCGCACAGGGTATGGCACAGATACGCAGTATTTT
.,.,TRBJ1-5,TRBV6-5,CASIPRQAGQPQHF,TGTGCCAGCATTCCCCGACAGGCGGGTCAGCCCCAGCATTTT
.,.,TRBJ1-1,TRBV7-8,CASSLRGDTNTEAFF,TGTGCCAGCAGCTTGCGGGGCGATACGAACACTGAAGCTTTCTTT
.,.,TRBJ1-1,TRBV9,CASSVIVGGTEAFF,TGTGCCAGCAGCGTAATAGTAGGGGGGACTGAAGCTTTCTTT
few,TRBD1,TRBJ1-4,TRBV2,CASSTGTGDEKLFF,TGTGCCAGCAGTACCGGGACAGGGGATGAAAAACTGTTTTTT
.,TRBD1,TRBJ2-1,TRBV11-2,CASSYTGQGRNEQFF,TGTGCCAGCAGTTACACGGGACAGGGTCGCAATGAGCAGTTCTTC
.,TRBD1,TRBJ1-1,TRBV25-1,CASSEVGQGRTEAFF,TGTGCCAGCAGTGAAGTCGGACAGGGGAGGACTGAAGCTTTCTTT
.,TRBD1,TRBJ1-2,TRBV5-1,CASSPQGAGYGYTF,TGCGCCAGCAGCCCCCAGGGGGCCGGCTATGGCTACACCTTC
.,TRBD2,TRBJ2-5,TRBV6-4,CASSESPSGGSQTQYF,TGTGCCAGCAGTGAGAGCCCTAGCGGGGGGTCCCAGACCCAGTACTTC
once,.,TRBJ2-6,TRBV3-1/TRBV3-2,CASSQGLSSGANVLTF,TGTGCCAGCAGCCAGGGACTGAGCTCTGGGGCCAACGTCCTGACTTTC
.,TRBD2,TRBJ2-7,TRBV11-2,CASSFTSGSNEQYF,TGTGCCAGCAGCTTTACTAGCGGGAGCAACGAGCAGTACTTC
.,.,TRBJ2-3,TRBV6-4,CASSFRGSSTDTQYF,TGTGCCAGCAGTTTTAGAGGTTCTAGCACAGATACGCAGTATTTT
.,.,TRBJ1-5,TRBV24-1,CATSDPRQGNQPQHF,TGTGCCACCAGTGACCCCAGACAGGGCAATCAGCCCCAGCATTTT
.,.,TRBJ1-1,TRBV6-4,CASSDNGQSTEAFF,TGTGCCAGCAGTGACAACGGGCAGAGCACTGAAGCTTTCTTT
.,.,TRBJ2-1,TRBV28,CASSLFVRGNEQFF,TGTGCCAGCAGTTTGTTCGTCAGGGGCAATGAGCAGTTCTTC
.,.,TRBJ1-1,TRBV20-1,CSAPRNTEAFF,TGCAGTGCTCCCCGGAACACTGAAGCTTTCTTT
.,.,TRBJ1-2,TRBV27,CASSLSRQSYGYTF,TGTGCCAGCAGTTTATCTCGGCAGAGCTATGGCTACACCTTC
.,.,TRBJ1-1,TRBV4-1,CASSQNGRANTEAFF,TGCGCCAGCAGCCAAAACGGCCGGGCGAACACTGAAGCTTTCTTT
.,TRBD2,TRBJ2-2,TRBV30,CAWRRPGGGTGELFF,TGTGCCTGGAGGCGGCCGGGAGGAGGGACCGGGGAGCTGTTTTTT
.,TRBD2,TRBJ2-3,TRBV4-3,CASSQDRGGDTQYF,TGCGCCAGCAGCCAAGATCGGGGAGGGGATACGCAGTATTTT
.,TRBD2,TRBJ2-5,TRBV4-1,CASSQRTSQETQYF,TGCGCCAGCAGCCAACGGACTAGCCAAGAGACCCAGTACTTC
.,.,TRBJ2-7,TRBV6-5,CASSVGPEQYF,TGTGCCAGCAGCGTGGGACCCGAGCAGTACTTC
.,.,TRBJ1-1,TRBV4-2,CASSQVRVAEAFF,TGTGCCAGCAGCCAAGTCAGGGTGGCTGAAGCTTTCTTT